Listed below are T cell receptor beta chains from one sample, sequenced in a study of T cell changes during pregnancy in multiple sclerosis. Some clones are missing from TCRdb's copy, which holds only in-frame ones; the method was immunoSEQ multiplex PCR. This table has under 130,000 clones, about nine tenths appearing once. This specimen consisted of peripheral blood, obtained after pregnancy. These receptor sequences come from a female donor with multiple sclerosis, enrolled in a pregnancy study. The CDR3 runs from the conserved cysteine through the conserved F or W. A D gene is named only where the DNA matches it firmly. Not all rows give a size; the values are once, few, many and, for expanded clones, a class.

CDR3 length,J gene,clone size,D gene,V gene,CDR3 protein,CDR3 DNA
13,TRBJ2-7,.,.,TRBV30,CAWSVAPLYEQYF,TGTGCCTGGAGTGTAGCCCCCCTTTACGAGCAGTACTTC
15,TRBJ2-1,.,TRBD1,TRBV4-1,CASSQPGQGGGEQFF,TGCGCCAGCAGCCAACCGGGACAGGGGGGTGGTGAGCAGTTCTTC
14,TRBJ1-1,.,.,TRBV6-1,CASDLYQGGTEAFF,TGTGCCAGCGATTTGTACCAGGGAGGGACTGAAGCTTTCTTT
15,TRBJ1-2,.,TRBD1,TRBV5-1,CASSWGDRAGYGYTF,TGCGCCAGCAGCTGGGGGGACAGGGCGGGCTATGGCTACACCTTC
15,TRBJ1-1,once,TRBD1,TRBV6-1,CASSYYGQGGTEAFF,TGTGCCAGCAGCTATTATGGACAGGGCGGAACTGAAGCTTTCTTT
16,TRBJ2-3,.,TRBD2,TRBV9,CASSVAREGVTDTQYF,TGTGCCAGCAGCGTAGCCCGGGAGGGGGTCACAGATACGCAGTATTTT
14,TRBJ2-7,.,TRBD1,TRBV6-6,CASRKGQNSYEQYF,TGTGCCAGCAGAAAGGGACAGAATTCCTACGAGCAGTACTTC
14,TRBJ2-7,.,.,TRBV30,CAWVQGKSSYEQYF,TGTGCCTGGGTACAGGGAAAGAGCTCCTACGAGCAGTACTTC
12,TRBJ2-3,.,TRBD2,TRBV29-1,CSVDAGLAAQYF,TGCAGCGTTGACGCCGGACTAGCGGCGCAGTATTTT
15,TRBJ2-5,.,.,TRBV11-2,CASSLGYSPRETQYF,TGTGCCAGCAGCTTAGGATACAGTCCCCGGGAGACCCAGTACTTC
13,TRBJ2-3,.,.,TRBV9,CASSGPITDTQYF,TGTGCCAGCAGCGGGCCGATCACAGATACGCAGTATTTT
14,TRBJ2-3,once,.,TRBV5-1,CASSWTYMADTQYF,TGCGCCAGCAGCTGGACTTATATGGCAGATACGCAGTATTTT
15,TRBJ2-1,.,.,TRBV30,CAWSPTGGGLNEQFF,TGTGCCTGGAGTCCTACAGGGGGGGGGCTAAATGAGCAGTTCTTC